The T cell receptor (beta chain) under discussion was sequenced for a study of cytotoxic CD8 clonotypes in ibrutinib-treated CLL (dated by TCRdb to the early 2020s). For the wider study: The cohort included around 15 treatment-naive and about a dozen relapsed/refractory patients; 17 were IGHV unmutated. Partial responses were observed in roughly 24 patients and complete responses in 2; after a median follow-up of 68 months, remission was maintained in approximately 14 patients and progression was observed in roughly 12. Response samples were taken after a median of approximately a year on treatment, ranging from roughly 6 to 36 months. An average of around 250,000 productive templates and 94,082 productive rearrangements was obtained per sample. Longitudinal samples were available for about 30% of the 86 trial participants. Cryopreserved peripheral blood mononuclear cells were obtained prior to treatment, at the time of response, and at either disease progression or sustained remission. All remission and progressive disease samples were collected while patients were still receiving ibrutinib. The paper's findings and limits, for the study overall: Public clonotypes were rare and either shrank or stayed stable during treatment, and the rise in clonality at ibrutinib response reflected expansion of private clonotypes. Baseline clonality exceeded that of age-matched healthy donors and correlated strongly with circulating CD8+ T-cell counts. Sampling times were not matched between sustained-remission and progressing patients, and lymph node repertoires were not studied. Clonality rose at ibrutinib response, remained stable during sustained remission, and dropped back toward baseline at progression.

Each clonotype received, on average, around 9.6x coverage in deep resolution sequencing performed on a MiSeq, where the target depth lay between 1 in 1 million and 1 in 200,000 T cells. The immunoSEQ hsTCRB Kit was used to generate TCR beta libraries. The published analysis was carried out like this. The data were analyzed with ImmunoSEQ Analyzer and ImmunoSEQ Data Assistant, and V, D and J gene assignments followed IMGT definitions. Clonality was computed as one minus normalized Shannon entropy of productive rearrangement frequencies, ranging from 0 to 1. Only overrepresented clonotypes making up at least 0.05% of each patient's repertoire were included in the public clonotype analysis. Some 12 age-matched healthy donor repertoires from immuneACCESS served as clonality controls. TCRdb holds this immuneACCESS table with in-frame rearrangements only. Some clones are missing; in checked studies, unresolved V genes explain under half, and the rest has no known cause. That table supplies the V and J calls and clone size; D and trimming were determined from the DNA. In this sample the table shows 200,000 or so clones, 75% to 80% of which occur a single time. The ten largest clonotypes hold approximately 10% of the sample.

This specimen's time point label, per the study, means: 12 months on ibrutinib. Approximately 2 micrograms of genomic DNA were extracted from cryopreserved PBMCs for TCR beta library preparation. Longitudinal blood samples from CLL patients on ibrutinib monotherapy were analyzed using high-throughput TCR beta sequencing. The patients were enrolled in a single-center, open-label phase 2 trial of ibrutinib monotherapy. Worth noting for this clone: Its antigen specificity is not known. No much larger clone is present one base from it, and per-base qualities are unavailable.

The CDR3, from cysteine to phenylalanine, totals 15 residues. Only the CDR3 region is kept as DNA, spanning 45 bases read in frame from base 1. Reading the germline V gene gives CDR1 KGHSH and CDR2 LQKENI. Germline trimming amounts to 0 bases on V and 6 bases on J, with 7 as the count of junction bases outside the gene matches. This clonotype was obtained from a human donor with chronic lymphocytic leukemia. The sequenced sample was PBMCs, obtained after 12 months of ibrutinib treatment. The sequence is built from TRBV18 and TRBJ1-2, with 7 bases aligning to TRBD1. The sequence in DNA is TGTGCCAGCTCACCACCCACCGTACAGGGGAATGGCTACACCTTC. Its protein reads: CASSPPTVQGNGYTF. When the CDR3 is completed using the reference TRBV18 and TRBJ1-2 genes on either side, the full variable domain is NAGVMQNPRHLVRRRGQEARLRCSPMKGHSHVYWYRQLPEEGLKFMVYLQKENIIDESGMPKERFSAEFPKEGPSILRIQQVVRGDSAAYFCASSPPTVQGNGYTFGSGTRLTVV.